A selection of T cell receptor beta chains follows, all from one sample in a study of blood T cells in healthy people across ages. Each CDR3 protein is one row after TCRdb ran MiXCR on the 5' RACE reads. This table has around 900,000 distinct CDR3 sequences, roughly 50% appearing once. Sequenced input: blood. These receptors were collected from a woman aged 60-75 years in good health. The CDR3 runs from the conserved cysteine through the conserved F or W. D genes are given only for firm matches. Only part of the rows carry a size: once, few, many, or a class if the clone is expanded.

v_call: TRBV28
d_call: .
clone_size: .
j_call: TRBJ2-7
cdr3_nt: TGTGCCAGCAGTTTAGAGGTCTTGTTATACGAGCAGTACTTC
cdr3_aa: CASSLEVLLYEQYF

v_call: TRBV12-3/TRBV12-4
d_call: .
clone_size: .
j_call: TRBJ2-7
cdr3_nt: TGTGCCAGCACCCTTAGTGATAAGTCCTACGAGCAGTACTTC
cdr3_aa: CASTLSDKSYEQYF

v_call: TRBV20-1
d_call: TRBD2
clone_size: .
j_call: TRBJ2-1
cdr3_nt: TGCAGTTCCCAAACCGGACTAGCAGGCAATGAGCAGTTCTTC
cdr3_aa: CSSQTGLAGNEQFF

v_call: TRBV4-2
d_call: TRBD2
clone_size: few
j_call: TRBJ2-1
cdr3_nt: TGTGCCAGCAGCACCGGGACTAGCGGGAGTAGGGCCGCTGAGCAGTTCTTC
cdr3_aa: CASSTGTSGSRAAEQFF

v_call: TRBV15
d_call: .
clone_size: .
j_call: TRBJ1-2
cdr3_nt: TGTGCCACCAGCAGAGGCGGGGTGATTTATGGCTACACCTTC
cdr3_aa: CATSRGGVIYGYTF

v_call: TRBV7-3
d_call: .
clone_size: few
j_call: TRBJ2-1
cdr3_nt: TGTGCCAGCAGCTTAATGTCAGTGGGTCCCTACAATGAGCAGTTCTTC
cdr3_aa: CASSLMSVGPYNEQFF

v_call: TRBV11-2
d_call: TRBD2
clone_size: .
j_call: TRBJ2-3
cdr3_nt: TGTGCCAGCAGCTTACCCCGGGGGGGAGAGGACGCTGCCATGCCTCCACCAGATACGCAGTATTTT
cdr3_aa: CASSLPRGGEDAAMPPPDTQYF

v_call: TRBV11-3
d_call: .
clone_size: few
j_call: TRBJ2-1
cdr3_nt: TGTGCCAGCAGTCTGGGGGCAGCCTCCTACAATGAGCAGTTCTTC
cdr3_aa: CASSLGAASYNEQFF

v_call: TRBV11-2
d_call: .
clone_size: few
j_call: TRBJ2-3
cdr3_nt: TGTGCCAGCAGCTTAGATCTAAAGCTGGATACGCAGTATTTT
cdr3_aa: CASSLDLKLDTQYF

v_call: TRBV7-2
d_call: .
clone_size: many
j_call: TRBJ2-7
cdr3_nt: TGTGCCAGCAGCTTGGACTTCAGCGGCTACGAGCAGTACTTC
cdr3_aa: CASSLDFSGYEQYF

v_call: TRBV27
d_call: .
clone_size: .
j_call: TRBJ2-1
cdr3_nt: TGTGCCAGCAGTTTAGCGGTCGCCTGTGAGCAGTTCTTC
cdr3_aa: CASSLAVACEQFF

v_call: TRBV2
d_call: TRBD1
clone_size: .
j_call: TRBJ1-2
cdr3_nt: TGTGCCAGCAGTGAAGCCGGAAGACAGGGGGCTCGCACCTTC
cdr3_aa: CASSEAGRQGARTF

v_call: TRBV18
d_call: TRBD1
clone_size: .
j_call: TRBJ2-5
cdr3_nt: TGTGCCGGCTCACCACCGGGACAGGGGGCTAGAGAGACCCAGTACTTC
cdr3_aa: CAGSPPGQGARETQYF

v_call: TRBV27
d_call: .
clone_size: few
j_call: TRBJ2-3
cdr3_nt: TGTGCCAGCAGTTTATCGGTCCTAGGAGATACGCAGTATTTT
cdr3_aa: CASSLSVLGDTQYF

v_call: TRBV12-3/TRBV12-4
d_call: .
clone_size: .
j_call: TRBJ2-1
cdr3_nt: TGTGCCAGCAGTTTGAACAGGGTGGGCGAGCAGTTCTTC
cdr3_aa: CASSLNRVGEQFF

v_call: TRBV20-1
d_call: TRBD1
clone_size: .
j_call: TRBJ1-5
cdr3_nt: TGCAGTGCTACTCAGGGGGTCAATCAGCCCCAGCATTTT
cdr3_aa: CSATQGVNQPQHF

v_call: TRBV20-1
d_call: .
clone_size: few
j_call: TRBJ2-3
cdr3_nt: TGCAGTGCTCCCAGGGGGGGTCCGTTCACAGATACGCAGTATTTT
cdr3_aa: CSAPRGGPFTDTQYF

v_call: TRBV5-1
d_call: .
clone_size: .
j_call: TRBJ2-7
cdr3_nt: TGCGCCAGCAGCGTGCGGCGGCCCAACTACGAGCAGTACTTC
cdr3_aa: CASSVRRPNYEQYF

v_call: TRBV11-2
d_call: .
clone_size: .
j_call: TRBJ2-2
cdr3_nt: TGTGCCAGCAGACCTACAGGGCTCGCCGGGGAGCTGTTTTTT
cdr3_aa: CASRPTGLAGELFF

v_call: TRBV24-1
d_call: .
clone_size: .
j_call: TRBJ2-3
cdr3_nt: TGTGCCACCGGGGTGAGTTCGTCAGATACGCAGTATTTT
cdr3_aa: CATGVSSSDTQYF

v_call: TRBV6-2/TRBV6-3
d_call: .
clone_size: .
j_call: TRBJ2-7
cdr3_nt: TGTGCCAGCAGTTACTTCCTAGCTGTAACCTACGAGCAGTACTTC
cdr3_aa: CASSYFLAVTYEQYF

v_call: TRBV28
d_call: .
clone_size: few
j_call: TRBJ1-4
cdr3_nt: TGTGCCAGCAGTCCGTCCGGACGGGATGAAAAACTGTTTTTT
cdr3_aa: CASSPSGRDEKLFF

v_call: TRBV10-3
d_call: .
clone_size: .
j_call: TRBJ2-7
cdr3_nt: TGTGCCATCGCTGGAGGTCTATATTACGCGCAGTACTTC
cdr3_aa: CAIAGGLYYAQYF

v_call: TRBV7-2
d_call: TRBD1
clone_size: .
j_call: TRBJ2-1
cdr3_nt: TGTGCCAGCAGCTTGCCGCTGGGACAGGGGTTCAATGAGCAGTTCTTC
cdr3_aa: CASSLPLGQGFNEQFF

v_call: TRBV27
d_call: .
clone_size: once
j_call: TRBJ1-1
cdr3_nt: TGTGCCAGCCTGAGTCCGCAGGGCGGCACTGAAGCTTTCTTT
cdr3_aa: CASLSPQGGTEAFF

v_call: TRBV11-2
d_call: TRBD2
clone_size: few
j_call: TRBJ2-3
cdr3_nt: TGTGCCAGCAGTCCAACTAGCGGGAGCTGGGATACGCAGTATTTT
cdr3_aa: CASSPTSGSWDTQYF

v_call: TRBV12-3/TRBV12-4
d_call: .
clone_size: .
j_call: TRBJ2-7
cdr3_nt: TGTGCCAGCAGTTTCCGGCCTTTCTACGAGCAGTACTTC
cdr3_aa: CASSFRPFYEQYF

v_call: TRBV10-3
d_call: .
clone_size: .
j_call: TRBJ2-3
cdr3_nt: TGTGCCGCCCAGACCCAATCCTCGGCAACAGATACGCAGTATTTT
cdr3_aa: CAAQTQSSATDTQYF

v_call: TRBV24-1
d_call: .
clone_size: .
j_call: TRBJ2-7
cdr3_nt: TGTGCCACCAGTGACACGCGCCTAGCGCGAGAGCAGTACTTC
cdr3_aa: CATSDTRLAREQYF

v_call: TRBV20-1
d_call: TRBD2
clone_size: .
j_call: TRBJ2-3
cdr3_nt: TGCAGTGGAACCGGGGGAGGGTCCCCTCGTACGCAGTATTTT
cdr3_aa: CSGTGGGSPRTQYF

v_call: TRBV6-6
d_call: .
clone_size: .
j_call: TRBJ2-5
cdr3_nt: TGTGCCAGCAGGCGGAGCCAAGAGACCCAGTACTTC
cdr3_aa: CASRRSQETQYF

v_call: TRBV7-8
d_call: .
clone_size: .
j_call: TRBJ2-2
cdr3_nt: TGTACCAGCAGCCTAATTTCGTCCGGGGAGCTGTTTTTT
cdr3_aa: CTSSLISSGELFF

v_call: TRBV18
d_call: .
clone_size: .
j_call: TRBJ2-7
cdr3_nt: TGTGCCAGCTCACTCTCACAGGGTGGCGGGCTCTCCTACGAGCAGTACTTC
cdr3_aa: CASSLSQGGGLSYEQYF